This T cell receptor beta chain was sequenced in a study of T cells in localized non-small cell lung cancer. Study-wide results and caveats: Detection in adjacent lung was observed for a median 57 of the top 100 tumor clones.

Assay used: immunoSEQ multiplex PCR; TCRdb lists only in-frame clones, some missing. The sample gives 13,000 to 15,000 clones, approximately 90% of which show up once; 2.7% is in the top ten. The CDR3 contains 15 residues. After removal of 8 bases from V and 2 bases from J, the junction contained 6 bases not matched to a gene. With regard to this clone: Its antigen is undetermined.

The material was peripheral blood mononuclear cells, obtained before any cancer treatment. The sequence derives from a man aged 35-69 years with stage III lung adenocarcinoma. The J gene is TRBJ2-1, the V gene TRBV23-1; 10 positions match TRBD2. TRBV23-1 is treated as an ORF (open reading frame) with a function not yet certain. CDR3 in amino acids: CASGTSGTPYNEQFF. CDR3 DNA sequence: TGCGCCAGCGGCACTAGCGGGACCCCCTACAATGAGCAGTTCTTC.